A single T cell receptor (beta chain) is shown here with its context. As yet, its antigen is unknown. This record belongs to a study of B cell selection in AIRE deficiency. General study points: Only around a tenth of 3,500 to 4,500 shared Treg sequences were patient-specific; 31.6% healthy-specific.

Authors' processing steps: Pooled Tregs gave about 5.65x10^4 patient and 1x10^5 or so donor TCRbeta sequences. Profiled with immunoSEQ multiplex PCR; TCRdb holds only in-frame clones, not every one. Clonal size and the V and J genes are those of that table, whereas D and trimming came from the DNA. The table includes 20,000 to 25,000 clones, 85% to 95% detected once. V lost 5 bases to trimming and J lost 8 bases, with 16 bases between them. This CDR3 region has 13 residues. CDR1 and CDR2 from the germline V gene are SGHVS and FQNEAQ. Regulatory T cells were sorted as CD4+CD25hiCD127low/negative. The sequence derives from a human donor with AIRE deficiency. The chain uses TRBV7-8 and TRBJ2-7; D remains ambiguous. The source material was Tregs sorted from PBMCs. Here the CDR3 DNA reads TGTGCCAGCAGCGCCAGTCCTGTGAACAAGCAGTACTTC. It translates to CASSASPVNKQYF.